The text below deals with one T cell receptor (beta chain). The V segment lost 6 bases and the J segment 2 bases; nucleotides outside the gene matches: 7. CDR1 is LGHNT and CDR2 is FRNRAP in the germline V gene. There are 15 residues in the CDR3. The sample originates from a study of cytomegalovirus exposure and HLA in healthy donors. In the PCR, 60 Vbeta and 13 Jbeta primers were used. Only in-frame clones appear in the TCRdb table, and some are missing; sequencing was by immunoSEQ multiplex PCR. Its listing shows about 110,000 clones. This rearrangement joins TRBV12-5 to TRBJ2-7, with 10 bases that match TRBD2. The receptor's source is a man younger than 40 in good health and CMV-seronegative. Sequenced input: PBMCs. CDR3 nucleotide sequence: TGTGCTAGTGGGATTAGCGGGGGGCCGACCTACGAGCAGTACTTC. Its protein is CASGISGGPTYEQYF.